The 21 T cell receptor beta chains in this list originate from one sample, sequenced in a study of CD8 T cell repertoires and HIV-1 epitope variants. Repertoires were generated with immunoSEQ multiplex PCR, while TCRdb's copy carries only in-frame clones and drops some. The table includes under 6,500 clones, about three fifths detected once. Their specific antigens are unknown. Sequenced: cultured CD8+ T cells derived from PBMCs. Source of these receptors: a male donor with HIV.

This chain links TRBV19 with TRBJ1-5, with TRBD1 as a possible D gene (6 bases). V dropped 5 bases and J dropped 3 bases, with 14 bases sitting between them. Germline-derived CDR1 and CDR2 are LNHDA and SQIVND (reference sequence). The CDR3 is 15 residues long. The CDR3 loop is CASSVPGGLNQPQHF. CDR3 DNA: TGTGCCAGTAGTGTCCCCGGGGGGCTCAATCAGCCCCAGCATTTT.

The V call is TRBV4-2, the J call TRBJ1-2; 7 nucleotides agree with TRBD1. CDR3 length equals 14 residues. Germline values: CDR1 LGHNA, CDR2 YNFKEQ. Germline trimming cut 1 base from V and 4 bases from J; bases unmatched to any gene: 3. CDR3 in amino acids: CASSQVGDSYGYTF. The CDR3 DNA follows: TGTGCCAGCAGCCAAGTGGGGGACAGCTATGGCTACACCTTC.

The genes are TRBV27 and TRBJ2-1; no clear D gene. This CDR3 has 12 residues. Germline CDR1 and CDR2: MNHEY and SMNVEV (reference sequence). Trimming removed 0 bases at V and 7 bases at J, with 4 bases between. The CDR3 sequence: CASSLSQNEQFF. The CDR3 DNA reads as TGTGCCAGCAGTTTATCTCAAAATGAGCAGTTCTTC.

V gene TRBV6-5 combines with J gene TRBJ2-2; 7 bases align to TRBD2. Germline CDR1 reads MNHEY; CDR2 reads SVGAGI. CDR3 size: 15 residues. V shed 6 bases and J 4 bases; nucleotides not matched to a gene: 8. CDR3 protein: CASRLGGTATGELFF. The CDR3 DNA sequence: TGTGCCAGCAGGTTGGGGGGGACGGCCACCGGGGAGCTGTTTTTT.

This sequence joins TRBV7-9 and TRBJ1-2; the match to TRBD1 covers 9 bases. Looked up from germline, CDR1 is SEHNR and CDR2 is FQNEAQ (reference sequence). The CDR3 runs to 14 residues. V was clipped by 5 bases and J by 4 bases; unmatched bases: 5. The CDR3 nucleotides are TGTGCCAGCAGCCCCCAGGGACAGGGCTATGGCTACACCTTC. Translation gives CASSPQGQGYGYTF.

The rearrangement uses TRBV10-1 and TRBJ1-2, with D maybe TRBD1 (5 bases). The CDR3 runs 16 residues. From germline, CDR1 is WNHNN and CDR2 SYGVQD (reference sequence). Trimming left V 3 bases short and J 4 bases short, with 18 bases between. The CDR3 sequence: CASSDSGMQGSYGYTF. In DNA, the CDR3 is TGCGCCAGCAGTGATTCTGGGATGCAGGGAAGCTATGGCTACACCTTC.

The rearrangement links TRBV6-5 to TRBJ2-1; D is uncertain. Trimming took 2 bases from V and 6 from J, leaving 11 bases between them. CDR3 size: 14 residues. From germline, CDR1 is MNHEY and CDR2 SVGAGI. The CDR3 nucleotides are TGTGCCAGCAGTTACCTTGGGCGGTCCAATGAGCAGTTCTTC. Translation gives CASSYLGRSNEQFF.

The J gene is TRBJ1-5, the V gene TRBV30; D remains ambiguous. Trimming removed 0 bases at V and 8 bases at J, with 17 bases between. The CDR3 contains 15 residues. From germline, CDR1 is GTSNPN and CDR2 SVGIG (reference sequence). The CDR3 sequence is CAWSVGPSSWEPQHF. CDR3 DNA: TGTGCCTGGAGTGTAGGACCTTCTTCGTGGGAGCCCCAGCATTTT.

This clone has only a few counts. The rearrangement links TRBV19 to TRBJ1-1; D ambiguous. Germline V gene data show CDR1 as LNHDA and CDR2 as SQIVND (reference sequence). V was trimmed by 10 bases and J by 5 bases, leaving 23 bases between them. The CDR3 spans 15 residues. The CDR3 bases are TGTGCCACTTCGGGAAGTACGACGTCCGATACTGAAGCTTTCTTT. Translating gives CATSGSTTSDTEAFF.

A few counts support this clone. The J gene is TRBJ2-7, the V gene TRBV28, with 7 bases fitting TRBD1. The V gene's germline CDR1 is MDHEN and CDR2 SYDVKM. V was clipped by 0 bases and J by 2 bases; unmatched bases: 1. The CDR3 covers 14 residues. The CDR3 DNA is TGTGCCAGCAGTTTATGGCAGGGGGCCTACGAGCAGTACTTC. Translating gives CASSLWQGAYEQYF. Using reference TRBV28 and TRBJ2-7 for the parts outside the CDR3, the full variable domain is DVKVTQSSRYLVKRTGEKVFLECVQDMDHENMFWYRQDPGLGLRLIYFSYDVKMKEKGDIPEGYSVSREKKERFSLILESASTNQTSMYLCASSLWQGAYEQYFGPGTRLTVT.

This clone was detected only a few times. This sequence joins TRBV9 and TRBJ1-1; perhaps TRBD1 as D (6 bases). CDR3 length: 13 residues. V gave up 0 bases and J gave up 7 bases, with 10 bases separating them. Germline V gives CDR1 SGDLS, CDR2 YYNGEE. This chain's CDR3 is CASSVGGGSEAFF. The CDR3 bases are TGTGCCAGCAGCGTAGGAGGGGGAAGTGAAGCTTTCTTT.

This clone appeared once. The rearrangement links TRBV7-8 to TRBJ2-3; D possibly corresponds to TRBD1 (5 bases). The length of the CDR3 is 14 residues. Per germline, CDR1 SGHVS and CDR2 FQNEAQ. V was clipped by 4 bases and J by 0 bases, with 8 bases between them. The CDR3 nucleotides are TGTGCCAGCAGCTCGACAGTTAGCACAGATACGCAGTATTTT. Amino acids: CASSSTVSTDTQYF. Combining the CDR3 with reference TRBV7-8 and TRBJ2-3 gives the whole variable domain GAGVSQSPRYKVAKRGQDVALRCDPISGHVSLFWYQQALGQGPEFLTYFQNEAQLDKSGLPSDRFFAERPEGSVSTLKIQRTQQEDSAVYLCASSSTVSTDTQYFGPGTRLTVL.

J is TRBJ2-5 and V is TRBV28, with TRBD1 matching 10 bases. Germline V gives CDR1 MDHEN, CDR2 SYDVKM. The CDR3 totals 14 residues. V trimming: 4 bases; J trimming: 5 bases; junction bases outside the gene matches: 4. Written as DNA, the CDR3 is TGTGCCAGCAGTTCGGACAGGGGGGAGGAGACCCAGTACTTC. The encoded protein is CASSSDRGEETQYF.

The V call is TRBV12-5, the J call TRBJ2-1, with D perhaps TRBD2 (6 bases). The germline V and J ends were trimmed by 5 bases and 8 bases, with 16 bases remaining between them. The CDR3 has 14 residues. The germline CDR1 and CDR2 sequences are LGHNT and FRNRAP. The DNA for the CDR3 is TGTGCTAGTGGTCCTTCCTCTAGCGTGGATGAGCAGTTCTTC. It codes for CASGPSSSVDEQFF.

V is TRBV25-1 and J is TRBJ1-1; 8 nucleotides agree with TRBD1. The germline V gene has CDR1 MGHDK and CDR2 SYGVNS. The CDR3 has 15 amino acids. Germline trimming cut 5 bases from V and 3 bases from J; bases unmatched to any gene: 8. For the CDR3, the DNA is TGTGCCAGCAGTCCCTACAGGGGGAATGACACTGAAGCTTTCTTT. Residues: CASSPYRGNDTEAFF.

This CDR3 is CASSGENTGELFF. The CDR3 coding sequence is TGTGCCAGCAGCGGGGAAAACACCGGGGAGCTGTTTTTT. The chain combines TRBV2 with TRBJ2-2; D is perhaps TRBD2 (5 bases). Germline V gene data show CDR1 as SNHLY and CDR2 as FYNNEI. The CDR3 extends over 13 amino acids. V lost 6 bases and J 2 bases, leaving 7 bases between the germline ends. The entire variable domain, with the rest obtained from reference TRBV2 and TRBJ2-2, is as follows: EPEVTQTPSHQVTQMGQEVILRCVPISNHLYFYWYRQILGQKVEFLVSFYNNEISEKSEIFDDQFSVERPDGSNFTLKIRSTKLEDSAMYFCASSGENTGELFFGEGSRLTVL.

This clone is labeled as medium-sized (0.01 to 0.1%). The chain is built from TRBV5-6 and TRBJ2-7; 8 bases are a match to TRBD1. The CDR3 runs to 16 residues. Losses at the gene ends were 3 bases for V and 4 bases for J; bases not matched to a gene: 12. The germline CDR1 and CDR2 sequences are SGHDT and YYEEEE. CDR3 coding DNA: TGTGCCAGCAGCTGGCAGTCGACCAGGGGGCTATACGAGCAGTACTTC. Amino acids: CASSWQSTRGLYEQYF.

The chain joins TRBV28 to TRBJ2-7, with TRBD1 as a possible D gene (6 bases). The CDR3 is 13 residues long. Trimming left V 5 bases short and J 0 bases short, with 8 bases between. CDR1 is MDHEN and CDR2 is SYDVKM in the germline V gene. The CDR3 loop is CASSGDTSYEQYF. DNA for the CDR3: TGTGCCAGCAGTGGGGACACCTCCTACGAGCAGTACTTC.

J is TRBJ1-1 and V is TRBV7-2, with a possible D match to TRBD1 (5 bases). V dropped 5 bases and J dropped 1 base, with 23 bases sitting between them. Germline values: CDR1 SGHTA, CDR2 FQGNSA. This CDR3 spans 18 amino acids. CDR3 protein: CASSPILAGNYENTEAFF. The CDR3 coding sequence is TGTGCCAGCAGCCCTATACTGGCAGGGAATTACGAGAACACTGAAGCTTTCTTT. Full variable domain (outside the CDR3, taken from reference TRBV7-2 and TRBJ1-1): GAGVSQSPSNKVTEKGKDVELRCDPISGHTALYWYRQSLGQGLEFLIYFQGNSAPDKSGLPSDRFSAERTGGSVSTLTIQRTQQEDSAVYLCASSPILAGNYENTEAFFGQGTRLTVV.

V gene TRBV13 combines with J gene TRBJ2-1; 13 bases line up with TRBD2. The germline V gene has CDR1 PRHDT and CDR2 FYEKMQ (reference sequence). This CDR3 is built from 19 residues. The V and J ends lost 2 bases and 12 bases, in that order; junction bases with no gene match: 19. The CDR3 region is CASSLNWRLAGGRGLLQFF. The CDR3 DNA sequence: TGTGCCAGCAGCTTAAACTGGCGACTAGCGGGGGGCAGGGGATTGTTGCAGTTCTTC.

There are a few counts of this clone. The V call is TRBV6-5, the J call TRBJ2-3, with 9 positions matching TRBD1. Germline V gene sequence: CDR1 MNHEY, CDR2 SVGAGI. V gave up 10 bases and J gave up 7 bases; unmatched junction bases: 15. This CDR3 has 15 residues. The CDR3 loop is CATQNRGPIYYTQYF. CDR3 bases: TGTGCCACCCAAAACAGGGGGCCGATATACTATACGCAGTATTTT.